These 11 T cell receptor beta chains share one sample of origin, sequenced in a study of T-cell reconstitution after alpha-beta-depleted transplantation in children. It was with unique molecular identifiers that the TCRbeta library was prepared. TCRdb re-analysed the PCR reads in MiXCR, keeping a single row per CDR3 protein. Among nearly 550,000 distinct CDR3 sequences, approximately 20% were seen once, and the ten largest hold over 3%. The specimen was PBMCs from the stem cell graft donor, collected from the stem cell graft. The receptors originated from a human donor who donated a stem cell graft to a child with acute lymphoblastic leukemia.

CDR3 sequence (DNA): TGCGCCAGCAGCCCGCGGGGCGGACTAGCGGGAGGGTACGAGCAGTACTTC. It codes for CASSPRGGLAGGYEQYF. The genes are TRBV5-1 and TRBJ2-7; 15 bases agree with TRBD2. The trim removed 4 bases at V and 4 bases at J, leaving 9 bases unmatched. Germline V lookup: CDR1 SGHRS, CDR2 YFSETQ. The CDR3 totals 17 residues.

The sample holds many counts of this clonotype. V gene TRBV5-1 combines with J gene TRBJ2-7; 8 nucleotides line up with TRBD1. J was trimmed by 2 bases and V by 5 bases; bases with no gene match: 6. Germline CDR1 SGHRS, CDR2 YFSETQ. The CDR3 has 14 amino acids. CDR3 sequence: CASRPGQGTYEQYF. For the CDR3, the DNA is TGCGCCAGCAGGCCCGGACAGGGCACCTACGAGCAGTACTTC.

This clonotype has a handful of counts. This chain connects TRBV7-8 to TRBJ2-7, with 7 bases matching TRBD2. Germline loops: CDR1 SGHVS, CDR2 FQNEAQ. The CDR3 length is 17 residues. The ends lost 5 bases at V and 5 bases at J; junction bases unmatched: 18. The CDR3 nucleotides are TGTGCCAGCAGCCTCCCTTTAAAAGGTGGGAGGGTCGACGAGCAGTACTTC. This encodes CASSLPLKGGRVDEQYF. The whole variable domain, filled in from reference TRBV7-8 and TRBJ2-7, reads GAGVSQSPRYKVAKRGQDVALRCDPISGHVSLFWYQQALGQGPEFLTYFQNEAQLDKSGLPSDRFFAERPEGSVSTLKIQRTQQEDSAVYLCASSLPLKGGRVDEQYFGPGTRLTVT.

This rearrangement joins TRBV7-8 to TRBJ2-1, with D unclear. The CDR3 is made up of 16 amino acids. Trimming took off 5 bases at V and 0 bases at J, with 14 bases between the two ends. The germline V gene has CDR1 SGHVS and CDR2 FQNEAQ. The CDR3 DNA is TGTGCCAGCAGCAACATAGAGATGAGCTCCTACAATGAGCAGTTCTTC. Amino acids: CASSNIEMSSYNEQFF.

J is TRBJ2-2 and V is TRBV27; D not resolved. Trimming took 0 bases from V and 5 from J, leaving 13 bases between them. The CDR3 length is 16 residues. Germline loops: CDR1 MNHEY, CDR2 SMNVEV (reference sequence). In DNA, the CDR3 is TGTGCCAGCAGTTTATCTGGGTTTCAATCAACCGGGGAGCTGTTTTTT. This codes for CASSLSGFQSTGELFF.

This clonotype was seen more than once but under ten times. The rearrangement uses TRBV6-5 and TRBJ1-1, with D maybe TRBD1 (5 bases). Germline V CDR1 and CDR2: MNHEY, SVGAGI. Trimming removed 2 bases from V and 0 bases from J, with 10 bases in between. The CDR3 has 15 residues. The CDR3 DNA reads TGTGCCAGCAGTTACGAAGGGGCACTGAACACTGAAGCTTTCTTT. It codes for CASSYEGALNTEAFF.

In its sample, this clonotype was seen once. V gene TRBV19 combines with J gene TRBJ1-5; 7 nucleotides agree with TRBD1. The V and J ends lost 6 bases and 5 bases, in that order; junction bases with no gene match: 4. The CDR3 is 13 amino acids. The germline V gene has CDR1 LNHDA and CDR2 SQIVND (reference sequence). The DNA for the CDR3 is TGTGCCAGTAGGGACAGGCCGGATCAGCCCCAGCATTTT. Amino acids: CASRDRPDQPQHF.

The CDR3 sequence is CSAARPPYYGYTF. In DNA form, the CDR3 reads TGCAGTGCTGCACGACCGCCCTACTATGGCTACACCTTC. This rearrangement joins TRBV20-1 to TRBJ1-2; D unresolved. The CDR3 has 13 amino acids. Trimming shortened V by 5 bases and J by 3 bases, and 13 bases separated the two germline ends. Germline V gene sequence: CDR1 DFQATT, CDR2 SNEGSKA (reference sequence).

In DNA form, the CDR3 reads TGTGCCAGCAGCTCCATCTCCACTGAAGCTTTCTTT. Translation gives CASSSISTEAFF. V is TRBV7-9 and J is TRBJ1-1; D call uncertain. The V end lost 4 bases, the J end lost 4 bases, and 7 bases lay between the germline ends. From germline, CDR1 is SEHNR and CDR2 FQNEAQ (reference sequence). There are 12 residues in the CDR3.

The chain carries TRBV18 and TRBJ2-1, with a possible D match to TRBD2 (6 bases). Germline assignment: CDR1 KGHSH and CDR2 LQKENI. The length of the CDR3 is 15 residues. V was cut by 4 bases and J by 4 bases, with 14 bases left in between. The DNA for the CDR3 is TGTGCCAGCTCACTGGACTACACGGATTACAATGAGCAGTTCTTC. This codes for CASSLDYTDYNEQFF.

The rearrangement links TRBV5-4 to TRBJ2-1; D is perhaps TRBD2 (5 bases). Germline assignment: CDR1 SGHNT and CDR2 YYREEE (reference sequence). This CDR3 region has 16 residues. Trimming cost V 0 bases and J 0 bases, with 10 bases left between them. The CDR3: CASSLARLTSYNEQFF. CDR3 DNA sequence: TGTGCCAGCAGCTTGGCCAGACTAACCTCCTACAATGAGCAGTTCTTC.